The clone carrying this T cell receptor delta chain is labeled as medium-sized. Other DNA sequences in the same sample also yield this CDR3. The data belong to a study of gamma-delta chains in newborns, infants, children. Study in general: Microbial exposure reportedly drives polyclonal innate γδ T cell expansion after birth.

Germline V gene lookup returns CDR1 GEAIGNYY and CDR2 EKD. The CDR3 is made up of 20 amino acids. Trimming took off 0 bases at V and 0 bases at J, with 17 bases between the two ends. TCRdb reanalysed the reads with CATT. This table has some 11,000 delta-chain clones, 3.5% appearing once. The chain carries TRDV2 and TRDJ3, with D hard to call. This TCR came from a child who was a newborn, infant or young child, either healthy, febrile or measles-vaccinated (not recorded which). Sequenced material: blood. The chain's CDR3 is CACDTGGLASSSWDTRQMFF. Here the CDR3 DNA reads TGTGCCTGTGACACCGGAGGTTTAGCCTCGAGCTCCTGGGACACCCGACAGATGTTTTTC.